This T cell receptor beta chain originates from a study of CD8 T cells in ankylosing spondylitis. General study results and limits: Certain motif variants had earlier been reported in reactive arthritis synovial fluid and blood. Ankylosing spondylitis blood appeared to be characterized by a TCR beta motif of under ten highly homologous variants.

Remarks on this clonotype: Its antigen is unknown.

TCR beta libraries were made by quantitative 5'-RACE with molecular barcodes. Via MiXCR, TCRdb re-called the 5' RACE reads, giving one row per CDR3 protein. The sample yields under 250,000 distinct CDR3 sequences, about 11% seen once. Germline CDR1 MDHEN, CDR2 SYDVKM. Trimming took 5 bases from V and 7 from J, leaving 14 bases between them. CDR3 length equals 13 residues. The sequence derives from a male donor with ankylosing spondylitis or in good health (not recorded which). Sequencing was done on a sample of blood, either unsorted or a sorted T cell fraction (not recorded which). V usage is TRBV28 and J usage is TRBJ1-2; D gene unclear. CDR3 nucleotides: TGTGCCAGCAGTCCCCGCAGGTTGGGTGGCTACACCTTC. Protein product: CASSPRRLGGYTF.